The present TCR beta chain was sequenced within a study of regulatory T cells in long-lasting Graves disease. In regard to this clonotype: Its antigen remains unknown. Compared with germline, one end of the junction differs, possibly owing to a read error.

Through Arm-PCR of CDR3 regions and iRepertoire HTBI primers, TCR beta libraries were built. TCRdb fed the multiplex PCR reads into MiXCR, producing one record per CDR3 protein. This sample yields 450,000 to 600,000 distinct CDR3 sequences, of which roughly 14% are seen a single time; roughly 10% belongs to the top ten. Indicated time point: newly diagnosed GD, antithyroid drugs for less than 3 months. TCR sequences were obtained from RNA taken from PBMCs. The CDR3 is 18 residues long. Germline lookup yields CDR1 PRHDT and CDR2 FYEKMQ (reference sequence). Study results and limitations: TCR diversity was lower in persistent than newly diagnosed Graves' disease. Persistent patients shared 2,741 public clonotypes among themselves. Newly diagnosed patients shared fewer, at about a thousand.

This sample also belongs to another study, concerning T cells in Graves' hyperthyroidism and ophthalmopathy.

The V call is TRBV13, the J call TRBJ1-5; tentatively, D is TRBD1 (5 bases). This specimen was peripheral blood mononuclear cells (PBMCs), taken at new diagnosis, from a patient treated with antithyroid drugs. This receptor was identified in a man aged 25 to 40 with Graves disease. The CDR3 loop is CASSLGQEARESSQPQHF. CDR3 bases: TGTGCCAGCAGCTTAGGCCAGGAGGCCAGGGAAAGCAGTCAGCCCCAGCATTTT.